This T cell receptor (beta chain) was recovered during a study of OX40 agonist ivuxolimab in advanced cancers. Study overall: Partial responses were observed in three patients, of whom one had hepatocellular carcinoma and two had cutaneous melanoma.

Study-wide findings and caveats: CD4+ and CD8+ T cells in blood underwent clonal expansion by week 6 at 0.1 to 3.0 mg/kg.

Germline trimming cut 10 bases from V and 3 bases from J; bases unmatched to any gene: 1. The CDR3 extends over 14 amino acids. Germline V gives CDR1 ENHRY, CDR2 SYGVKD. Clones were sequenced by immunoSEQ multiplex PCR, and TCRdb holds only the in-frame ones, with some missing. The repertoire holds about 80,000 clones, with around 86% as singletons. Points on this clone: Its antigen remains unknown.

V gene TRBV10-3 combines with J gene TRBJ2-2, with 14 bases aligning to TRBD2. The clonotype originates from an adult with an advanced solid tumor such as melanoma, head and neck, liver or kidney cancer. The sample consisted of CD4+ or CD8+ T cells sorted from blood, taken in a trial of the OX40 agonist ivuxolimab. The CDR3 sequence: CATGLAGDTGELFF. CDR3 coding DNA: TGTGCCACGGGACTAGCGGGGGACACCGGGGAGCTGTTTTTT.